Listed below are T cell receptor beta chains from one sample, sequenced in a study of blood T cell repertoires in COVID-19. Sequencing used immunoSEQ multiplex PCR; TCRdb keeps in-frame clones, though not all of them. The profile shows 48,000 or so clones, more than 75% of them singletons. Sequenced material: peripheral blood. These receptors originate from a woman aged 55-69 years with acute or convalescent COVID-19. Both conserved end residues are part of each CDR3. D genes are given only for firm matches. A clone size is listed for some rows: how often the clone was seen (once, few, many), or a class if it is expanded.

j_call d_call v_call clone_size cdr3_nt cdr3_aa
TRBJ2-3 TRBD2 TRBV29-1 . TGCAGCGTTGAAGATCGGGCTAGCGGGAACACAGATACGCAGTATTTT CSVEDRASGNTDTQYF
TRBJ2-5 . TRBV2 . TGTGCCAGCAGGACATTTAACAGGGCAGAGGGAGAGACCCAGTACTTC CASRTFNRAEGETQYF
TRBJ1-2 TRBD1 TRBV30 . TGTGCCGGACAGGGGGCGGGCGGCTACACCTTC CAGQGAGGYTF
TRBJ2-1 TRBD2 TRBV29-1 . TGCAGCGTGGGCGCGGGGGGGAAAGCCTACAATGAGCAGTTCTTC CSVGAGGKAYNEQFF
TRBJ2-1 TRBD2 TRBV3-1/TRBV3-2 . TGTGCCAGCAGCCAAGTGGGTCTAGCGGGGGGACTTGAGCAGTTCTTC CASSQVGLAGGLEQFF
TRBJ1-5 . TRBV5-5 . TGTGCCAGCAGCCATCAACTAGACTATCAGCCCCAGCATTTT CASSHQLDYQPQHF
TRBJ2-7 TRBD2 TRBV6-5 . TGTGCCAGCAGTCAAACTGGACTAGCAACCTACGAGCAGTACTTC CASSQTGLATYEQYF
TRBJ1-3 . TRBV29-1 . TGCAGCGTTCAAGGGGCCCCCAGCTCTGGAAACACCATATATTTT CSVQGAPSSGNTIYF
TRBJ1-2 TRBD1 TRBV6-5 . TGTGCCAGCAGTTTGGCCATCGACAGGGTTGGCTATGGCTACACCTTC CASSLAIDRVGYGYTF
TRBJ2-3 TRBD2 TRBV20-1 . TGCAGTGCTAGTGGACTAGCGGGAGCGGTAGATACGCAGTATTTT CSASGLAGAVDTQYF
TRBJ1-1 . TRBV30 . TGTGCCTGGAACTTACAGGGAACCCCTGAAGCTTTCTTT CAWNLQGTPEAFF
TRBJ2-2 . TRBV6-2/TRBV6-3 few TGTGCCAGCAGTTACTCGAGTAGGCGGGCTACGAACACCGGGGAGCTGTTTTTT CASSYSSRRATNTGELFF
TRBJ1-2 TRBD1 TRBV29-1 . TGCAGCGTGAATAAGGTACAGGGGAGCTATGGCTACACCTTC CSVNKVQGSYGYTF
TRBJ1-1 . TRBV15 . TGTGCCACCAGAATCGTGGCGAACACTGAAGCTTTCTTT CATRIVANTEAFF
TRBJ2-2 . TRBV5-1 . TGCGCCAGCAGCCTCCAGGGGGGAACCGGGGAGCTGTTTTTT CASSLQGGTGELFF
TRBJ1-2 . TRBV5-6 . TGTGCCAGCAGCTTAATTACAGGGTTCTATGGCTACACCTTC CASSLITGFYGYTF
TRBJ2-3 TRBD2 TRBV3-1/TRBV3-2 . TGTGCCACGAAAGCGGGAGGGCCAGGTACGCAGTATTTT CATKAGGPGTQYF
TRBJ2-7 . TRBV2 once TGTGCCAGCTCCCTCGGAGGGCGGGTGGCCGAGCAGTACTTC CASSLGGRVAEQYF
TRBJ2-5 TRBD1 TRBV6-5 . TGTGCCAGCAGTTACGCGACGACAGGGCAAGAGACCCAGTACTTC CASSYATTGQETQYF
TRBJ2-7 TRBD2 TRBV27 . TGTGCCAGCAGTCTCGGGACTAGCGGGAGTGGCGAGCAGTACTTC CASSLGTSGSGEQYF
TRBJ2-7 TRBD1 TRBV5-4 . TGTGCCAGCAGCTTAGGGACAGGGGCCTACGAGCAGTACTTC CASSLGTGAYEQYF
TRBJ1-1 . TRBV18 . TGTGCCAGCTCACCACCGGGCCTACTGAACACTGAAGCTTTCTTT CASSPPGLLNTEAFF
TRBJ1-3 TRBD1 TRBV6-5 . TGTGCCAGCAGTTACCCCCGACAGGGCTCTGGAAACACCATATATTTT CASSYPRQGSGNTIYF
TRBJ2-7 TRBD2 TRBV3-1/TRBV3-2 . TGTGCCAGCAGCCAAGATCTAGCGGGGAACTACGAGCAGTACTTC CASSQDLAGNYEQYF
TRBJ2-7 TRBD1 TRBV2 . TGTGCCAGCAATCTGGGACAGGGGAACGAGCAGTACTTC CASNLGQGNEQYF
TRBJ2-1 TRBD2 TRBV11-2 . TGTGCCAGCAGCTTTTTGTCCGCGGGAGGATACAATGAGCAGTTCTTC CASSFLSAGGYNEQFF
TRBJ2-1 . TRBV21-1 . TGTGCCAGCAGCAAAATGGGGGGGACTAGCGGCACGAGCTCCTACAATGAGCAGTTCTTC CASSKMGGTSGTSSYNEQFF
TRBJ1-5 . TRBV28 . TGTGCCAGCAGTTTTCCGGGAAGTAGCAATCAGCCCCAGCATTTT CASSFPGSSNQPQHF
TRBJ2-5 . TRBV2 . TGTGCCAGCAGTGAATGGCGGGACGACCAAGAGACCCAGTACTTC CASSEWRDDQETQYF
TRBJ2-1 . TRBV6-5 once TGTGCCAGCAGTTACGGCCCTTCGGAGCAGTTCTTC CASSYGPSEQFF
TRBJ2-7 TRBD1 TRBV5-1 . TGCGCCAGCAGCGCGACAGGGGGAAGCTCCTACGAGCAGTACTTC CASSATGGSSYEQYF
TRBJ2-3 . TRBV3-1/TRBV3-2 . TGTGCCAGCAGCCAAGTCAGGACAGATACGCAGTATTTT CASSQVRTDTQYF
TRBJ2-5 . TRBV29-1 . TGCAGCGTTGGAGGAGGGAAAAGGGAGACCCAGTACTTC CSVGGGKRETQYF
TRBJ2-3 TRBD2 TRBV9 . TGTGCCAGCAGCGTAGCGTCCAGCGGGGGACACCCCACAGATACGCAGTATTTT CASSVASSGGHPTDTQYF
TRBJ1-6 TRBD1 TRBV5-4 few TGTGCCAGCAGCTCGGGACAGGAAGGAAATTCACCCCTCCACTTT CASSSGQEGNSPLHF
TRBJ1-2 TRBD1 TRBV29-1 few TGCAACGACCGGGACCCCCGGACAGGAGTGGGCACCTTC CNDRDPRTGVGTF
TRBJ1-4 . TRBV25-1 . TGTGCCAGCAATTTTCATGATGAAAAACTGTTTTTT CASNFHDEKLFF
TRBJ2-3 TRBD1 TRBV15 . TGTGCCACCAGCAGCGAATCCGGGACAGTGACAGATACGCAGTATTTT CATSSESGTVTDTQYF
TRBJ2-1 . TRBV5-1 once TGCGCCAGCAGCTTACCAGCGGACTACAATGAGCAGTTCTTC CASSLPADYNEQFF
TRBJ1-2 . TRBV7-9 . TGTGCCAGCAGCTGGACAGACTATGGCTACACCTTC CASSWTDYGYTF
TRBJ2-1 . TRBV6-6 once TGTGCCAGCAGTTCAACCGCCGGGGTCTCGAACAATGAGCAGTTCTTC CASSSTAGVSNNEQFF
TRBJ2-5 . TRBV4-2 . TGTGCCAGCAGCCGCATACAGGGAGACGGAGAGACCCAGTACTTC CASSRIQGDGETQYF
TRBJ1-1 . TRBV7-2 . TGTGCCAGCAGCTTGGACTGGACTGAAGCTTTCTTT CASSLDWTEAFF
TRBJ2-2 . TRBV14 once TGTGCCAGCAGCAGGAGACAGGCGAACACCGGGGAGCTGTTTTTT CASSRRQANTGELFF
TRBJ2-3 . TRBV7-2 . TGTGCCAGCAGCCCCAGGTGGACTGAAGATACGCAGTATTTT CASSPRWTEDTQYF
TRBJ1-3 . TRBV5-1 . TGCGCCAGCAGCTTGGGGCTCGCCGGCGGGGGAAACACCATATATTTT CASSLGLAGGGNTIYF
TRBJ2-5 TRBD1 TRBV25-1 . TGTGCCAGTGTAGCCGGGACAGGCCCGCAAGAGACCCAGTACTTC CASVAGTGPQETQYF
TRBJ2-5 TRBD2 TRBV2 . TGTGCCAGCAGTGGACTAGCGGGAGATCAAGAGACCCAGTACTTC CASSGLAGDQETQYF
TRBJ2-2 TRBD1 TRBV18 . TGTGCCAGCTCACCACTGCAGGGGGCAACCGGGGAGCTGTTTTTT CASSPLQGATGELFF
TRBJ1-4 . TRBV6-5 . TGTGCCAGCAGTTTTGATGGCTCTAATGAAAAACTGTTTTTT CASSFDGSNEKLFF
TRBJ2-1 TRBD2 TRBV5-1 . TGCGCCAGCAGCTTGACTAGCGGGGCTAACAATGAGCAGTTCTTC CASSLTSGANNEQFF
TRBJ2-2 . TRBV4-1 . TGCGCCAGCAGCCAAGGCAGGTCGACGGGAACCGGGGAGCTGTTTTTT CASSQGRSTGTGELFF
TRBJ1-1 TRBD1 TRBV20-1 . TGCAGTGCTAGTACCCCAATGACAGGGTTTGCTGAAGCTTTCTTT CSASTPMTGFAEAFF
TRBJ2-7 TRBD2 TRBV11-1 . TGTGCCAGCAGCTCCGGACTAGATCAGGTCGAGCAGTACTTC CASSSGLDQVEQYF
TRBJ1-6 . TRBV6-1 . TGTGCCAGCAGTGGGAGGAGGACAGCAACCAATTCACCCCTCCACTTT CASSGRRTATNSPLHF
TRBJ2-1 . TRBV19 . TGTGCCAGTAGCTTAGCACCCGGGAATGAGCAGTTCTTC CASSLAPGNEQFF
TRBJ2-2 TRBD2 TRBV3-1/TRBV3-2 . TGTGCCAGCAGCGAAGGAGCGGGAGGTAATCGGGAGCTGTTTTTT CASSEGAGGNRELFF
TRBJ1-2 TRBD1 TRBV6-6 . TGTGCCAGCAGCGTACAGGGGCCCTATGGCTACACCTTC CASSVQGPYGYTF
TRBJ1-1 . TRBV5-6 . TGTGCCAGCAGCTTCCCGAACGGGGGGACTGAAGCTTTCTTT CASSFPNGGTEAFF